This T cell receptor beta chain was sequenced for a study of T-cell memory formation after mild COVID-19. Points from the study as a whole: Shrinking CD4+ clones resided mostly in CM and EM, and CD8+ ones in EMRA.

This CDR3 has 18 amino acids. Trimming cost V 3 bases and J 3 bases; bases outside gene matches: 11. Germline CDR1 MGHRA, CDR2 YSYEKL. As to this clonotype: The target antigen is unknown.

The TCR alpha and TCR beta cDNA libraries, bearing sample barcodes and UMIs, were generated by 5'RACE using constant-segment primers. TCRdb recomputed calls from the 5' RACE reads with MiXCR, one row per CDR3 protein. The data hold some 300,000 distinct CDR3 sequences, with around 19% observed a single time. Material for sequencing was PBMCs or a T cell subset sorted from them (not recorded which). This clonotype was sampled from a man younger than 30 who had mild COVID-19 (a few samples of this study predate the infection). Cell type and time point are not known. The V and J genes are TRBV4-1 and TRBJ2-3; TRBD2 agrees at 11 bases. The CDR3 spells CASSQQGLAGGMTDTQYF. The CDR3 coding sequence is TGCGCCAGCAGCCAGCAAGGTCTAGCGGGGGGTATGACAGATACGCAGTATTTT.